This TCR beta chain was found in a study of blood T cell repertoires in COVID-19 (dated by TCRdb to the early 2020s). Describing the broader study: Samples covering the acute and convalescent phases of COVID-19 were provided by collaborators in the United States, Italy and Spain. Samples came from the ongoing ImmuneRACE study (first 160 participants) plus 1,254 subjects from 6 global collaborators. The prospective study material was composed of cDNA or gDNA derived from T cells, B-cell-depleted T cells, or PBMCs. Where available, HLA class I and class II types were taken from metadata supplied by the sample provider and were not determined by assay-based typing. Subjects who had been exposed to COVID-19, were actively infected with it, or had recovered from it provided the deeply sampled blood TCRbeta repertoires that made up the dataset. The repertoires were released in a freely available public database intended as a resource for research on the immune response to SARS-CoV-2. The sample metadata nearly always contained a de-identified subject ID, COVID-19 status, age in years and sex. Results the study describes overall, beyond this receptor: The amount of clinical and demographic metadata varied by source and participant and was provided uncurated.

TCRbeta CDR3 regions were amplified from genomic DNA using the immunoSEQ Assay, a bias-controlled multiplex PCR. Concerning the study's data processing: The number of nucleated cells in each sample was estimated by amplification of reference gene primers within the assay. Sequence reads were collapsed and filtered to measure the absolute abundance of every unique TCRbeta CDR3 rearrangement. Productive Simpson clonality was computed per sample as the square root of Simpson's diversity index over productive rearrangements. TCRdb obtained this table from immuneACCESS and retained in-frame rearrangements with V and J assigned. These tables miss some clones; where compared with another copy, unresolved V genes account for less than half of the shortfall, and the remainder is unexplained. V and J calls plus clone size are reproduced from that table; the DNA served to infer D and trimming. This sample lists over 350,000 clones; more than 75% were detected once. Jointly, the top ten make up around 0.91% of the sample.

This clone occurred a few times. The antigen it binds to is not known. Qualities for individual bases were not recorded, and no much larger clone is one base off. Enrolling through a virtual design, the prospective study's participants ranged in age from roughly 18 to 90 years and lived across about two dozen United States geographic areas. To assign participants to cohorts, the prospective study relied on clinical history that participants themselves reported in a screening survey and a study questionnaire. Each participant in the prospective study had whole blood, serum and a nasopharyngeal or oropharyngeal swab collected by mobile phlebotomists. Over a roughly 2-month period, participants in the prospective study had the option of providing additional blood draws and questionnaires. Before DNA extraction, prospective study blood samples were shipped either frozen or at room temperature. V and J lose 0 bases and 7 bases, and a span of 10 bases separates them. The CDR3 holds 14 amino acids from the cysteine to the phenylalanine. Only the CDR3 part of the read is kept: 42 bases, read in frame from the first base. CDR1 and CDR2, looked up from the germline V gene, are SGHRS and YFSETQ.

Sequenced material: PBMCs or T cells enriched from blood (not recorded which). The chain links TRBV5-1 with TRBJ2-2; the D gene lacks a confident call. The sequence came from a woman under 40 with acute COVID-19. The nucleotide sequence is TGCGCCAGCAGCTTGGGGGCCTATAGCGGGGAGCTGTTTTTT. Its protein is CASSLGAYSGELFF.